This record looks at one TCR beta chain sequence and its context. The ends were cut back, 5 bases at V and 7 bases at J, with 12 bases in the middle. The CDR3 runs 13 residues. Germline V gives CDR1 MNHEY, CDR2 SVGAGI. These data are taken from a study of blood T cell repertoires in COVID-19. Study-level information: The United States, Italy and Spain were the sources of the acute and convalescent COVID-19 samples. Nucleic acid was either cDNA or gDNA, and it came from T cells, B-cell-depleted T cells, or PBMCs.

Original processing notes: The assay estimated nucleated cells by amplifying reference gene primers. The assay was immunoSEQ multiplex PCR, and TCRdb's table has in-frame clones only and misses some. That table furnishes V, J and clone size, whereas the DNA furnished D and trimming. The sample lists a few hundred thousand clones, 85% to 90% occurring once. The V gene is TRBV6-5, the J gene TRBJ1-5; D is undetermined. Sequenced sample: peripheral blood. The sequence was obtained from a young man with acute or convalescent COVID-19. The CDR3 region is CASSPAQRQPQHF. As DNA, the CDR3 is TGTGCCAGCAGTCCCGCCCAACGGCAGCCCCAGCATTTT.